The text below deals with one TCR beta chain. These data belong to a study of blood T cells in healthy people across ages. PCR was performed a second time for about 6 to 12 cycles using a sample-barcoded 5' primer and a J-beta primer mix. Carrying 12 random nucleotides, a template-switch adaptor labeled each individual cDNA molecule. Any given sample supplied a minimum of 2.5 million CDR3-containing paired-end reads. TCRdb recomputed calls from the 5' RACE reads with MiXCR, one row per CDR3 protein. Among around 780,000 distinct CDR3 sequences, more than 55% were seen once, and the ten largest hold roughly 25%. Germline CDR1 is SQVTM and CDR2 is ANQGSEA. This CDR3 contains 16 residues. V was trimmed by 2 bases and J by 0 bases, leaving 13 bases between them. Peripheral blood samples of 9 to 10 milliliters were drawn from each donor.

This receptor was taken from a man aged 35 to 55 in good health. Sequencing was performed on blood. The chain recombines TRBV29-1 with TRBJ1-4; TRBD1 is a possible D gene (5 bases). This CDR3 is CSVEMGPRATNEKLFF. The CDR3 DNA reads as TGCAGCGTTGAAATGGGGCCCAGGGCAACTAATGAAAAACTGTTTTTT.